The 10 T cell receptor beta chains presented below share a single source sample, sequenced in a study of blood T cell repertoires in COVID-19. The protocol was immunoSEQ multiplex PCR, while the TCRdb copy is restricted to in-frame clones and leaves out a portion. The sample lists roughly 170,000 clones; under 85% were seen once. Sequencing was performed on peripheral blood. These receptors all stem from a human donor in a cohort sampled during active COVID-19.

J is TRBJ2-7 and V is TRBV5-4, with TRBD2 as a possible D gene (5 bases). The CDR3 extends over 15 amino acids. Germline V gene sequence: CDR1 SGHNT, CDR2 YYREEE (reference sequence). Trimming stripped 2 bases from V and 6 bases from J, with 18 bases between. The CDR3 here is CASSLSGLAIGEQYF. Here the CDR3 DNA reads TGTGCCAGCAGCTTAAGTGGACTGGCCATCGGCGAGCAGTACTTC. The variable domain in full, completed from reference TRBV5-4 and TRBJ2-7, reads ETGVTQSPTHLIKTRGQQVTLRCSSQSGHNTVSWYQQALGQGPQFIFQYYREEENGRGNFPPRFSGLQFPNYSSELNVNALELDDSALYLCASSLSGLAIGEQYFGPGTRLTVT.

Concerning this clone: The junction differs from germline at one of its ends, possibly a read error. This rearrangement joins TRBV5-1 to TRBJ2-7, with D unresolved. The CDR3 totals 14 residues. The V gene's germline CDR1 is SGHRS and CDR2 YFSETQ. CDR3: CASSLVAGSSEQYF. The CDR3 nucleotides are TGCGCCAGCAGCTTGGTCGCAGGCTCCTCCGAGCAGTACTTC. The full variable domain, with the rest looked up from reference TRBV5-1 and TRBJ2-7, is KAGVTQTPRYLIKTRGQQVTLSCSPISGHRSVSWYQQTPGQGLQFLFEYFSETQRNKGNFPGRFSGRQFSNSRSEMNVSTLELGDSALYLCASSLVAGSSEQYFGPGTRLTVT.

The chain has TRBV5-4 and TRBJ2-3; 8 nucleotides align to TRBD1. The junction had 9 bases not matched to a gene; V was cut back by 4 bases and J by 5 bases. Germline-derived CDR1 and CDR2 are SGHNT and YYREEE (reference sequence). The CDR3 is made up of 15 amino acids. Written as DNA, the CDR3 is TGTGCCAGCAGCCTCGAACAGGGGGAAGGAGATACGCAGTATTTT. It translates to CASSLEQGEGDTQYF.

The chain couples TRBV7-2 to TRBJ2-7; the match to TRBD1 covers 9 bases. This CDR3 is 15 amino acids long. The V segment lost 3 bases and the J segment 5 bases; nucleotides outside the gene matches: 8. CDR1 and CDR2 (germline): SGHTA, FQGNSA. The CDR3 reads CASSFTGTGRDEQYF. CDR3 DNA sequence: TGTGCCAGCAGCTTTACCGGGACAGGGCGGGACGAGCAGTACTTC.

This clone was recorded only once. The chain is built from TRBV5-1 and TRBJ2-3, with D unclear. Trimming removed 0 bases from V and 2 bases from J, with 10 bases in between. CDR3 length equals 15 residues. From germline, CDR1 is SGHRS and CDR2 YFSETQ. CDR3 DNA: TGCGCCAGCAGCTTGGTCGGCAGGCACACAGATACGCAGTATTTT. It yields the protein CASSLVGRHTDTQYF.

This sequence joins TRBV5-1 and TRBJ2-2, with D unresolved. The length of the CDR3 is 16 residues. From germline, CDR1 is SGHRS and CDR2 YFSETQ. The ends were cut back, 5 bases at V and 1 base at J, with 15 bases in the middle. The CDR3 DNA reads TGCGCCAGCAGTCGAACCGGCAGGATGAACACCGGGGAGCTGTTTTTT. The encoded protein is CASSRTGRMNTGELFF.

The gene calls are TRBV5-1 and TRBJ1-2; D remains ambiguous. V was trimmed by 3 bases and J by 4 bases, leaving 13 bases between them. The CDR3 totals 14 residues. Germline CDR1 reads SGHRS; CDR2 reads YFSETQ. The CDR3: CASSSGSPGYGYTF. Written as DNA, the CDR3 is TGCGCCAGCAGCTCCGGGTCCCCGGGCTATGGCTACACCTTC. Supplemented by reference TRBV5-1 and TRBJ1-2, the full variable domain reads KAGVTQTPRYLIKTRGQQVTLSCSPISGHRSVSWYQQTPGQGLQFLFEYFSETQRNKGNFPGRFSGRQFSNSRSEMNVSTLELGDSALYLCASSSGSPGYGYTFGSGTRLTVV.

CDR3 DNA: TGTGCCATCAGTGTTTCTGCGGGGGAAAGCACAGATACGCAGTATTTT. Amino acids: CAISVSAGESTDTQYF. The gene calls are TRBV10-3 and TRBJ2-3, with 7 positions matching TRBD2. Germline V gene data show CDR1 as ENHRY and CDR2 as SYGVKD. The CDR3 contains 16 residues. Trimming at V came to 4 bases and at J to 0 bases, leaving 7 bases not matched to a gene.

The chain couples TRBV7-8 to TRBJ2-1; TRBD1 agrees at 7 bases. Germline values: CDR1 SGHVS, CDR2 FQNEAQ. The J segment lost 2 bases and the V segment lost 2 bases, leaving 3 bases of the junction unmatched. The CDR3 is made up of 15 amino acids. CDR3 sequence: CASSLRQGPYNEQFF. The CDR3 region has the DNA TGTGCCAGCAGCTTACGACAGGGCCCCTACAATGAGCAGTTCTTC.

V is TRBV5-1 and J is TRBJ1-5; 12 bases line up with TRBD1. Germline-derived CDR1 and CDR2 are SGHRS and YFSETQ. V lost 3 bases to trimming and J lost 5 bases; unmatched junction nucleotides: 3. This CDR3 is built from 15 residues. The CDR3 coding sequence is TGCGCCAGCAGCTCCGGGACAGGGGGCGATCAGCCCCAGCATTTT. This codes for CASSSGTGGDQPQHF.